This TCR beta chain was retrieved from a study of resident and recirculating memory T cells in vitiligo (dated by TCRdb to the late 2010s). With respect to the entire study: For TCR beta sequencing, each of a few stable vitiligo patients provided PBMCs along with epidermis taken by shave biopsy from two lesional and two nonlesional sites. Samples were homogenized without cell sorting just before genomic DNA extraction with the Qiagen DNeasy Blood & Tissue Kit. The human TCR beta sequencing tested whether specific clones in lesional vitiligo skin differed from clones in nonlesional skin and blood.

Stable vitiligo was defined as no change in lesions over the previous 6 months. Stable patients also had to lack confetti depigmentation, a clinical sign of active vitiligo. Any patient who had received treatment in the previous three months was excluded. Ficoll density gradient centrifugation was used to isolate PBMCs from heparinized blood, after which the PBMCs were flash-frozen. Reading from cysteine to phenylalanine, the CDR3 counts 19 amino acids. Only CDR3 DNA is held: 57 bases, read in frame from base 1. CDR1 and CDR2, looked up from the germline V gene, are MDHEN and SYDVKM. Here V drops 10 bases and J drops 2 bases, and the junction holds 14 bases not matched to any gene. About this clone itself: It lacks a known antigen. Within one base of it there is no much larger clone, and no base qualities were kept.

The immunoSEQ hsTCRB kit was used to amplify TCR beta chains from genomic DNA. The immunoSEQ service ran the sequencing of the TCR beta libraries on an Illumina MiSeq instrument. As for the authors' bioinformatics: The immunoSEQ Analyzer was used to analyze the repertoire data. What TCRdb holds here is the immuneACCESS table cut down to in-frame rearrangements. Part of the clones is not present; checked against another copy, under half of the missing clones reflect an unresolved V gene, and the others are unexplained. The DNA was the basis for D and trimming; V, J and clone size are from that table. The sample profile shows tens of thousands of clones; about 90% of them were found once. In total, the top ten clones hold approximately 4.8% of the sample. Overall results and qualifications from the work: Mechanistic studies in the future are needed to assess how much the detected T cell clones and the human Trm pools versus Tcm pools each contribute. By overlap and correlation analysis, no significant repertoire overlap was shown between biopsies, even within a single patient, except for each lesion compared with itself. No unique dominant TCR clone was detected, and variation in clonality was observed among vitiligo lesions. TCR sequences were not shared across biopsy sites or across patients, which suggests that different T cell clones infiltrate different lesions, a pattern described as private specificity.

This chain is built from TRBV28 and TRBJ2-6; 13 central bases correspond to TRBD2. The receptor comes from a male donor with vitiligo. The sequenced sample consisted of blood. The CDR3 amino acid sequence is: CATAGLAGTNGTGANVLTF. The DNA sequence is TGTGCCACAGCGGGACTAGCGGGAACTAATGGCACTGGGGCCAACGTCCTGACTTTC.